Following are 23 T cell receptor beta chains from one sample sequenced in a study of response to subunit inactivated influenza vaccine. TCRdb ran MiXCR on the RT-PCR reads and lists one entry per CDR3 protein. Counted here are around 500,000 distinct CDR3 sequences, approximately 10% occurring once; the ten biggest clones make up about an eighth. This specimen consisted of PBMCs from blood, obtained about 40 days after vaccination. The receptors originated from a man in his forties or fifties who received an inactivated influenza vaccine.

This clonotype was counted only a few times. The V and J genes are TRBV7-2 and TRBJ1-5; 7 nucleotides line up with TRBD1. The CDR3 consists of 15 residues. After removal of 2 bases from V and 8 bases from J, the junction contained 9 bases not matched to a gene. CDR1 is SGHTA, CDR2 FQGNSA, per germline. CDR3 bases: TGTGCCAGCAGCTTACGGAACAGGGGTGAGGAGCCCCAGCATTTT. It specifies CASSLRNRGEEPQHF.

The chain uses TRBV20-1 and TRBJ2-1; tentatively, D is TRBD2 (6 bases). The V end was cut by 5 bases, the J end by 12 bases, with 29 bases between. Looked up from germline, CDR1 is DFQATT and CDR2 is SNEGSKA (reference sequence). CDR3 length: 16 amino acids. CDR3 sequence reads: CSASPLVAARDSGQFF. CDR3 nucleotide sequence: TGCAGTGCTTCCCCTTTAGTAGCGGCACGCGATTCAGGGCAGTTCTTC.

CDR3 sequence reads: CASSFPPTDTQYF. DNA of the CDR3: TGTGCCAGCAGTTTCCCCCCCACAGATACGCAGTATTTT. V and J are TRBV28 and TRBJ2-3, with D unclear. CDR3 length equals 13 residues. The germline CDR1 and CDR2 sequences are MDHEN and SYDVKM. With 3 bases removed from V and 2 bases from J, the gap between germline ends came to 6 bases.

V and J are TRBV6-5 and TRBJ2-3; no clear D. The germline CDR1 and CDR2 sequences are MNHEY and SVGAGI. The V end was cut by 2 bases, the J end by 4 bases, with 7 bases between. The CDR3 consists of 13 residues. The CDR3 spells CASSYALSDTQYF. The CDR3 coding sequence is TGTGCCAGCAGTTACGCTCTTTCAGATACGCAGTATTTT.

This clonotype has ten or more counts. The gene calls are TRBV27 and TRBJ1-4, with 9 bases that match TRBD1. Germline V gene lookup returns CDR1 MNHEY and CDR2 SMNVEV (reference sequence). V gave up 3 bases and J gave up 5 bases; unmatched junction bases: 4. This CDR3 has 15 amino acids. The CDR3 loop reads CASSLMGQGNEKLFF. The CDR3 DNA sequence: TGTGCCAGCAGTTTGATGGGACAGGGAAATGAAAAACTGTTTTTT.

This clonotype was observed a handful of times. The rearrangement joins TRBV7-8 to TRBJ2-7; D is unclear. Germline CDR1 reads SGHVS; CDR2 reads FQNEAQ. Deletions cut 3 bases from V and 4 bases from J, with 19 bases between. The CDR3 is 16 residues long. The CDR3 spells CASSLDDAVGDYEQYF. CDR3 DNA sequence: TGTGCCAGCAGCTTGGATGACGCGGTTGGGGATTACGAGCAGTACTTC.

This chain connects TRBV19 to TRBJ2-4; D is uncertain. V was pared by 6 bases and J by 6 bases, with 15 bases between. Germline CDR1 reads LNHDA; CDR2 reads SQIVND (reference sequence). The CDR3 loop spans 14 amino acids. The DNA for the CDR3 is TGTGCCAGTAGCCATAAATGGGCTGGAAACATTCAGTACTTC. This encodes CASSHKWAGNIQYF.

The chain has TRBV20-1 and TRBJ1-6; no reliable D call. Germline loops: CDR1 DFQATT, CDR2 SNEGSKA (reference sequence). The CDR3 is 12 amino acids. Here the CDR3 DNA reads TGCGCCGGGGAGGGCGGGAGTTCACCCCTCCACTTT. It is translated as CAGEGGSSPLHF.

Many counts were recorded for this clonotype. This chain connects TRBV20-1 to TRBJ2-5; perhaps TRBD1 as D (5 bases). The V and J ends lost 4 bases and 5 bases respectively, with 11 bases between them. Germline values: CDR1 DFQATT, CDR2 SNEGSKA (reference sequence). This CDR3 spans 12 amino acids. Written as DNA, the CDR3 is TGCAGTGCTACCAGGGAACGGGAGACCCAGTACTTC. Its translation: CSATRERETQYF.

There are many counts of this clonotype. The J gene is TRBJ1-1, the V gene TRBV7-2; TRBD1 aligns across 7 bases. The CDR3 runs to 14 residues. Germline values: CDR1 SGHTA, CDR2 FQGNSA. The V gene end was trimmed by 3 bases and the J gene end by 2 bases; junction bases not matched to a gene: 3. This chain's CDR3 is CASSLGQFNTEAFF. CDR3 bases: TGTGCCAGCAGCTTGGGACAGTTCAACACTGAAGCTTTCTTT.

The chain recombines TRBV20-1 with TRBJ2-1, with 9 bases aligning to TRBD2. CDR1 is DFQATT, CDR2 SNEGSKA, per germline (reference sequence). CDR3 length equals 15 residues. V lost 7 bases, J lost 0 bases, and 7 bases stayed unmatched. CDR3 amino acids: CSGSSGSRSYNEQFF. The CDR3 DNA sequence: TGCAGTGGGAGTAGCGGGAGCCGCTCCTACAATGAGCAGTTCTTC.

This rearrangement joins TRBV3-1 to TRBJ2-7; no definite D call. V shed 2 bases and J shed 2 bases, with 4 bases lying between them. CDR3 length: 12 residues. Germline V lookup: CDR1 LGHDT, CDR2 YNNKEL (reference sequence). The DNA of the CDR3 is TGTGCCAGCAGCCAACCAACCTACGAGCAGTACTTC. Protein: CASSQPTYEQYF.

The CDR3 is CASSQVLGGVDEQFF. The CDR3 DNA reads TGTGCCAGCAGCCAGGTCCTAGGAGGGGTTGATGAGCAGTTCTTC. V and J are TRBV3-1 and TRBJ2-1; a possible D gene is TRBD2 (6 bases). The CDR3 is 15 amino acids. With 3 bases removed from V and 8 bases from J, the gap between germline ends came to 17 bases. Germline lookup yields CDR1 LGHDT and CDR2 YNNKEL (reference sequence).

This clonotype was seen at least ten times. V usage is TRBV24-1 and J usage is TRBJ2-5; TRBD2 matches 10 bases. The germline V gene encodes CDR1 KGHDR and CDR2 SFDVKD. Trimming took 1 base from V and 2 from J; bases not matched to a gene: 3. The CDR3 has 16 residues. DNA of the CDR3: TGTGCCACCAGTGATTTAGCGGGGGGGCGTCAAGAGACCCAGTACTTC. It codes for CATSDLAGGRQETQYF.

This clonotype was seen many times. J is TRBJ1-2 and V is TRBV7-8; D unclear. The CDR3 is made up of 14 amino acids. The germline V gene has CDR1 SGHVS and CDR2 FQNEAQ. With 0 bases removed from V and 4 bases from J, the gap between germline ends came to 9 bases. The DNA for the CDR3 is TGTGCCAGCAGCTTAGCCGAAATCGGCTATGGCTACACCTTC. This sequence encodes CASSLAEIGYGYTF.

This clonotype has a handful of counts. The CDR3: CASSPYGAQETQYF. DNA for the CDR3: TGTGCCAGCAGCCCCTACGGGGCTCAAGAGACCCAGTACTTC. The chain employs TRBV7-2 and TRBJ2-5; D may correspond to TRBD1 or TRBD2 (5 bases each). The CDR3 is 14 residues long. The germline V and J ends were trimmed by 5 bases and 2 bases, with 12 bases remaining between them. Germline CDR1 is SGHTA and CDR2 is FQGNSA.

This clonotype was counted many times. The chain couples TRBV5-1 to TRBJ2-4; D uncertain. Trimming took 1 base from V and 0 from J, leaving 5 bases between them. CDR1 SGHRS and CDR2 YFSETQ come from the germline V gene. The CDR3 has 14 amino acids. DNA of the CDR3: TGCGCCAGCAGCTTGACGCAAGCCAAAAACATTCAGTACTTC. Its protein product is CASSLTQAKNIQYF.

The table lists this clonotype with many counts. V is TRBV6-1 and J is TRBJ1-4; D is unresolved. The germline CDR1 and CDR2 sequences are MNHNS and SASEGT. V was cut by 6 bases and J by 5 bases, with 13 bases left in between. This CDR3 comprises 14 residues. Here the CDR3 reads CASRQHGSNEKLFF. The CDR3 DNA follows: TGTGCCAGCAGACAACACGGAAGCAATGAAAAACTGTTTTTT.

This clonotype has a handful of counts. This sequence joins TRBV3-1 and TRBJ2-7; the D is unclear. CDR3 length: 13 amino acids. Deletions cut 0 bases from V and 6 bases from J, with 9 bases between. Germline V gives CDR1 LGHDT, CDR2 YNNKEL (reference sequence). The CDR3 DNA follows: TGTGCCAGCAGCCAAGATCTAGTTTTCGAGCAGTACTTC. Translated, it gives CASSQDLVFEQYF.

The V call is TRBV7-2, the J call TRBJ1-2; D unresolved. CDR3 length: 14 residues. V was shortened by 4 bases and J by 6 bases, with 15 bases between the two germline ends. Per the germline V gene, CDR1 is SGHTA and CDR2 is FQGNSA. Here the CDR3 DNA reads TGTGCCAGCAGCTCACGGTCCGCCGGCCATGGCTACACCTTC. This encodes CASSSRSAGHGYTF.

The sample holds many counts of this clonotype. The chain employs TRBV4-2 and TRBJ2-1; 15 nucleotides line up with TRBD2. The J segment lost 12 bases and the V segment lost 2 bases, leaving 8 bases of the junction unmatched. The germline V gene encodes CDR1 LGHNA and CDR2 YNFKEQ. There are 16 residues in the CDR3. In nucleotides, the CDR3 is TGTGCCAGCAGCCAAAGGACTAGCGGGAGGGAGGATGGGCAGTTCTTC. Translation gives CASSQRTSGREDGQFF.

This clonotype was counted between two and nine times. The CDR3: CASSSPAAQSIQYF. The CDR3 DNA reads TGTGCCAGCAGCTCCCCGGCAGCCCAGAGTATTCAGTACTTC. The V and J genes are TRBV12-3 or TRBV12-4 and TRBJ2-4, with unresolved D. V lost 6 bases, J lost 10 bases, and 19 bases lay in between. This CDR3 region has 14 residues.

The chain recombines TRBV7-9 with TRBJ2-7, with 7 bases that match TRBD1. This CDR3 has 15 amino acids. Germline-derived CDR1 and CDR2 are SEHNR and FQNEAQ (reference sequence). Unmatched junction bases numbered 10, after V lost 3 bases and J lost 5 bases. Written as DNA, the CDR3 is TGTGCCAGCAGCTTCCACGACAGGGTTAGCCACGAGCAGTACTTC. This encodes CASSFHDRVSHEQYF.